A selection of T cell receptor beta chains follows, all from one sample in a study of blood T cells in healthy people across ages. TCRdb reprocessed the 5' RACE reads with MiXCR, giving one entry per CDR3 protein. Of 600,000 or so distinct CDR3 sequences listed, about 30% are singletons. Sequencing was done on a sample of blood. These receptors were collected from a woman older than 75 in good health. Each CDR3 is given with its conserved first and last residue. Fields, in order: V gene, CDR3 protein.

>TRBV19
CASSVDGLLPSSPLHF
>TRBV6-1
CASRLTGGPTEAFF
>TRBV9
CASSALDRGRTGELFF
>TRBV5-1
CASAGGGRVAEAFF
>TRBV30
CAWDSGANVLTF
>TRBV20-1
CSARVRPDTDTQYF
>TRBV4-2
CASSPGAQNEKLFF
>TRBV4-2
CASSQDPASGFNEQFF
>TRBV20-1
CSASGDSTYGGYTF
>TRBV7-9
CASSSGTFNQPQHF
>TRBV15
CATSRDRGTRPASYNSPLHF
>TRBV4-3
CASSQDVARRDNEQFF
>TRBV12-3/TRBV12-4
CASSMESTGYTF
>TRBV4-3
CASSQAPRTWDGYTF
>TRBV7-2
CASSLVGDSLFYNGYTF
>TRBV29-1
CSVEQGREIQYF
>TRBV7-3
CASSLDRGLGDTQYF
>TRBV7-9
CASSLVNYGYTF
>TRBV7-2
CASSLAQQGYGGYTF
>TRBV5-1
CASSLEAEETQYF
>TRBV7-2
CASKRPAGGSYNEQFF
>TRBV6-5
CASTTPTGTGKYNEQFF
>TRBV30
CAWTGQGWNAEAFF
>TRBV7-2
CASSLEVSGTYEQYF
>TRBV7-2
CASSPQVPGDSYQETQYF
>TRBV6-1
CASRGPGQAIYGYTF
>TRBV20-1
CSARTPGTAEQFF
>TRBV6-6
CASTEPDRVNEKLFF
>TRBV3-1
CASSQENPYDKDTEAFF
>TRBV28
CANSPWAADTQYF
>TRBV6-2/TRBV6-3
CASSQIGSNQPQHF
>TRBV25-1
CASSDRRQGASSYEQYF
>TRBV7-2
CASSLATSGGYNEQFF
>TRBV5-1
CASSLGTGTTGELFF
>TRBV5-1
CASSLGTGGSTEAFF
>TRBV7-8
CAGSRTGNYGYTF
>TRBV6-5
CASSPLGQGLNEQFF
>TRBV12-3/TRBV12-4
CASSFSRVTEAFF
>TRBV20-1
CSADRGAGVIYNEQFF
>TRBV30
CAWDRTNTEAFF
>TRBV20-1
CSARDTLSPSDTQYF
>TRBV5-1
CASSPGGTRSTDTQYF
>TRBV29-1
CSVGRMNTEAFF
>TRBV6-1
CASTLGAQYF
>TRBV7-2
CASSLSASGGASPSYEQYF
>TRBV10-3
CAISAGGTNEKLFF
>TRBV7-2
CASSPRQGASDTEAFF
>TRBV2
CASSDPGQGVSPLHF
>TRBV20-1
CSARDQTSGSTDTQYF
>TRBV5-1
CASSAGQDTDTQYF